This TCR beta chain appears in the sequencing data of a study of lymphopenia after photon versus proton radiotherapy. From germline, CDR1 is SEHNR and CDR2 FQNEAQ (reference sequence). The CDR3 consists of 13 residues. Trimming shortened V by 5 bases and J by 4 bases, and 11 bases separated the two germline ends. Worth noting for this clone: Its cognate antigen is unknown.

Using immunoSEQ multiplex PCR, the repertoire was profiled, and TCRdb retains in-frame clones only, with some absent. The repertoire holds under 80,000 clones, with 75% to 90% as singletons. Study-wide points: Post-nadir diversity loss with photons came from oligoclonal expansion, particularly CD8+ Temra cells. Better survival with proton therapy was suggested as possible, not demonstrated. Larger post-nadir TCR diversity loss correlated inversely with survival in deceased patients. Photon-treated patients lost naive T cells and TCR diversity; proton-treated stayed stable.

The clonotype originates from a man aged 35-49 years with gastric cancer. Sequenced here: peripheral blood, sampled from a patient treated with photon-based radiotherapy. The J gene is TRBJ1-2, the V gene TRBV7-9; D ambiguous. The CDR3 sequence: CASSRDDPYGYTF. The DNA for the CDR3 is TGTGCCAGCAGCCGTGACGACCCCTATGGCTACACCTTC.